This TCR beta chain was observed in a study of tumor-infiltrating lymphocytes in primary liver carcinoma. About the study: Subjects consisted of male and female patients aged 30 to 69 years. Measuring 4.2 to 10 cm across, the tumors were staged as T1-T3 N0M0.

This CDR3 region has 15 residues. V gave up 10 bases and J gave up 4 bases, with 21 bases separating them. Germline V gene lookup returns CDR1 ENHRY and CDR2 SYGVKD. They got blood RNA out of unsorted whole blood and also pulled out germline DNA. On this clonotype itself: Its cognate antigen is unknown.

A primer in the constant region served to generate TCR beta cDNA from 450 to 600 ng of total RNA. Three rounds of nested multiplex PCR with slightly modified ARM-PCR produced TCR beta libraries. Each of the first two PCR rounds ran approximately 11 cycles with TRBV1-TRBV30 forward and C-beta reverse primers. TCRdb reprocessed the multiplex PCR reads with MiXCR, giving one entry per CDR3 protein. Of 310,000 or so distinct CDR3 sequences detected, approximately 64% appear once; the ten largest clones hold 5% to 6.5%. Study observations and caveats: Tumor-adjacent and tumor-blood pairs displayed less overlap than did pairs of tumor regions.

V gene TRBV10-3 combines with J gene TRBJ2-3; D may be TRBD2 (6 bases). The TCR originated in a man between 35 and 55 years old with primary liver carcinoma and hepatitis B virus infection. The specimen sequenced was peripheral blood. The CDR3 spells CATGLGTGEADTQYF. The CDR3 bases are TGTGCCACGGGGTTGGGGACGGGAGAGGCAGATACGCAGTATTTT.